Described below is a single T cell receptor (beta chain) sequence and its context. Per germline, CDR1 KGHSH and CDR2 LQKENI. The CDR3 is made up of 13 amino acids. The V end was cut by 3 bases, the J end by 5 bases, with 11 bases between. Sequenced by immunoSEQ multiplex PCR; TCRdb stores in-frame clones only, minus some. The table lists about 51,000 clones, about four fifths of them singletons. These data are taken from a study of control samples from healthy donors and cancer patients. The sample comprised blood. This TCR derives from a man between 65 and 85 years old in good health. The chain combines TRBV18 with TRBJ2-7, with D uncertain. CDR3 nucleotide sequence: TGTGCCAGCTCACCGGACCTCGAACACGAGCAGTACTTC. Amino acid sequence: CASSPDLEHEQYF.